This T cell receptor beta chain was found in a study of shared clonotypes between healthy human individuals. The wider study: Used for every donor were three CD4 naive, three CD4 memory, two CD8 naive and one CD8 memory plate. Study results and caveats: Sorted-subset sequencing, rarefaction showed, was incomplete despite large depth. Clonotypes shared by all four donors outscored non-shared clonotypes in generation probability.

Assay used: immunoSEQ multiplex PCR; TCRdb lists only in-frame clones, some missing. The sample has about 1.5 million clones; 96% are singletons. Concerning this clone itself: The antigen is undetermined.

The TCR originated in a man under 40 in good health. The specimen was naive CD4+ T cells sorted from blood. Subset specified: CD45RA+ positively selected.

In nucleotides, the CDR3 is TGCGCCAGCAGGACGACTAGCGGGGCATCAGATACGCAGTATTTT. This codes for CASRTTSGASDTQYF. The chain has TRBV5-1 and TRBJ2-3; 11 nucleotides match TRBD2. Germline CDR1 SGHRS, CDR2 YFSETQ. The CDR3 loop spans 15 amino acids. Trimming removed 5 bases from V and 4 bases from J; junction bases left unmatched: 6.